A single sample is the source of the 24 T cell receptor beta chains below, sequenced in a study of T cells after yellow fever vaccination. In TCRdb, the 5' RACE reads were re-called with MiXCR into one record per CDR3 protein. The sample holds roughly 250,000 distinct CDR3 sequences; approximately 12% are singletons and the top ten take about 0.51%. This sample comprised CD4+ T cells sorted from PBMCs, obtained 45 days after the yellow fever booster vaccination. These receptors all stem from a man younger than 40 who received the YFV17D yellow fever vaccine.

With regard to this clonotype: The germline gene is not matched at one end of the junction; a read error may be the cause. The V call is TRBV20-1, the J call TRBJ2-1; D gene ambiguous. The CDR3 covers 11 residues. Germline assignment: CDR1 DFQATT and CDR2 SNEGSKA (reference sequence). The CDR3 here is CSAQSLGLGIF. The CDR3 nucleotides are TGCAGTGCTCAGTCACTGGGTTTGGGAATCTTC.

The chain has TRBV7-2 and TRBJ2-5, with 12 bases lining up with TRBD2. Unmatched junction bases numbered 7, after V lost 3 bases and J lost 5 bases. Germline assignment: CDR1 SGHTA and CDR2 FQGNSA. This CDR3 has 16 amino acids. The CDR3 sequence is CASSLTSGSRKETQYF. The CDR3 DNA sequence: TGTGCCAGCAGCTTGACTAGCGGGAGTCGGAAGGAGACCCAGTACTTC.

The CDR3 DNA sequence: TGCAGTGCTAGGGCCCCTCTGGGCAATCAGCCCCAGCATTTT. Its protein product is CSARAPLGNQPQHF. The genes are TRBV20-1 and TRBJ1-5; the D is unclear. Trimming shortened V by 3 bases and J by 2 bases, and 11 bases separated the two germline ends. Germline assignment: CDR1 DFQATT and CDR2 SNEGSKA (reference sequence). The CDR3 spans 14 residues.

At least ten counts were recorded for this clonotype. The chain joins TRBV9 to TRBJ2-3; 7 positions agree with TRBD2. V shed 0 bases and J 6 bases; nucleotides not matched to a gene: 1. The CDR3 is 13 residues long. Germline CDR1 SGDLS, CDR2 YYNGEE. CDR3 region: CASSVGGGDTQYF. The DNA for the CDR3 is TGTGCCAGCAGCGTAGGGGGGGGTGATACGCAGTATTTT.

The chain uses TRBV14 and TRBJ2-3, with TRBD2 matching 13 bases. CDR3 length: 18 residues. From germline, CDR1 is SGHDN and CDR2 FVKESK. V shed 4 bases and J 6 bases; nucleotides not matched to a gene: 13. CDR3 DNA: TGTGCCAGCAGCCCACGGACTAGCGGGAGTGGGTCTTCCGATACGCAGTATTTT. Translating gives CASSPRTSGSGSSDTQYF.

The rearrangement uses TRBV29-1 and TRBJ2-7; D is uncertain. V was pared by 2 bases and J by 2 bases, with 10 bases between. Germline V gene data show CDR1 as SQVTM and CDR2 as ANQGSEA. This CDR3 has 13 amino acids. CDR3 coding DNA: TGCAGCGTTGAATCCGGTAAACCCTACGAGCAGTACTTC. Protein sequence: CSVESGKPYEQYF.

V usage is TRBV18 and J usage is TRBJ2-7; perhaps TRBD1 as D (5 bases). CDR1 is KGHSH, CDR2 LQKENI, per germline. The ends were cut back, 3 bases at V and 5 bases at J, with 14 bases in the middle. The CDR3 is 14 amino acids. CDR3 in amino acids: CASSPSRDRNEQYF. In nucleotides, the CDR3 is TGTGCCAGCTCACCGTCCAGGGATCGGAACGAGCAGTACTTC. The whole variable domain, remainder taken from reference TRBV18 and TRBJ2-7, is NAGVMQNPRHLVRRRGQEARLRCSPMKGHSHVYWYRQLPEEGLKFMVYLQKENIIDESGMPKERFSAEFPKEGPSILRIQQVVRGDSAAYFCASSPSRDRNEQYFGPGTRLTVT.

The chain carries TRBV20-1 and TRBJ2-1; 7 bases are shared with TRBD2. Germline V CDR1 and CDR2: DFQATT, SNEGSKA (reference sequence). J lost 0 bases, V lost 5 bases, and 10 bases had no gene match. The CDR3 has 16 residues. The CDR3 loop is CSAPPVAGPSYNEQFF. The CDR3 coding sequence is TGCAGTGCTCCCCCCGTAGCGGGTCCCTCCTACAATGAGCAGTTCTTC.

The table lists this clonotype with many counts. V and J are TRBV29-1 and TRBJ2-1; maybe TRBD2 (5 bases). This CDR3 contains 15 residues. The germline V and J ends were trimmed by 7 bases and 7 bases, with 23 bases remaining between them. Germline loops: CDR1 SQVTM, CDR2 ANQGSEA. The CDR3 bases are TGCAGCGCCGTTAGTAGGGTAGCGAGACTGAATGAGCAGTTCTTC. Its translation is CSAVSRVARLNEQFF.

The rearrangement links TRBV3-1 to TRBJ1-1, with D uncertain. V was shortened by 1 base and J by 1 base, with 7 bases between the two germline ends. The V gene's germline CDR1 is LGHDT and CDR2 YNNKEL (reference sequence). This CDR3 region has 14 residues. CDR3 DNA: TGTGCCAGCAGCCAAGCAGGTGGGAACACTGAAGCTTTCTTT. This translates into CASSQAGGNTEAFF.

This chain links TRBV7-3 with TRBJ2-3, with D perhaps assigned TRBD1 or TRBD2 (6 bases each). Germline CDR1 SGHTA, CDR2 FQGTGA. CDR3 length: 16 amino acids. V was clipped by 6 bases and J by 0 bases, with 16 bases between them. In nucleotides, the CDR3 is TGTGCCAGCAGTAAACAGGGAGGTGGTAGCACAGATACGCAGTATTTT. Its protein is CASSKQGGGSTDTQYF.

The rearrangement links TRBV4-3 to TRBJ2-7; D uncertain. Trimming left V 0 bases short and J 6 bases short, with 12 bases between. CDR1 is LGHNA, CDR2 YSLEER, per germline. This CDR3 spans 14 amino acids. Written as DNA, the CDR3 is TGCGCCAGCAGCCAAGATCTGGCCTTCGGCGAGCAGTACTTC. Amino acid sequence: CASSQDLAFGEQYF.

The rearrangement uses TRBV6-2 or TRBV6-3 and TRBJ2-7; unclear D gene. CDR1 is MNHEY, CDR2 SVGEGT, per germline. This CDR3 spans 12 amino acids. V shed 0 bases and J shed 5 bases, with 5 bases lying between them. The CDR3 loop reads CASSYSVHEQYF. CDR3 coding DNA: TGTGCCAGCAGTTACTCGGTCCACGAGCAGTACTTC.

This clonotype was seen a handful of times. The chain has TRBV4-3 and TRBJ2-7; no definite D call. Trimming removed 0 bases at V and 4 bases at J, with 16 bases between. Germline CDR1 reads LGHNA; CDR2 reads YSLEER. The CDR3 contains 16 residues. CDR3 sequence: CASSQDRRHLRYEQYF. Written as DNA, the CDR3 is TGCGCCAGCAGCCAAGATCGTCGCCATCTCCGATACGAGCAGTACTTC.

This CDR3 is CASSEGLEEQFF. CDR3 sequence (DNA): TGTGCCAGCAGCGAGGGTTTGGAGGAGCAGTTCTTC. V gene TRBV7-2 combines with J gene TRBJ2-1, with a weak D call TRBD2 (5 bases). The CDR3 has 12 amino acids. Germline CDR1 reads SGHTA; CDR2 reads FQGNSA. Trimming removed 5 bases at V and 10 bases at J, with 12 bases between.

V usage is TRBV4-2 and J usage is TRBJ2-5; TRBD1 or TRBD2 may be the D gene (5 bases each). V gave up 10 bases and J gave up 2 bases, with 26 bases separating them. The CDR3 covers 17 residues. Per germline, CDR1 LGHNA and CDR2 YNFKEQ. CDR3 amino acids: CAMGPGTVAGSQETQYF. Here the CDR3 DNA reads TGTGCCATGGGCCCCGGGACCGTCGCCGGTTCTCAAGAGACCCAGTACTTC.

This clonotype showed up just a few times. The chain recombines TRBV19 with TRBJ1-5; no reliable D call. CDR3 length: 12 residues. The germline V and J ends were trimmed by 6 bases and 1 base, with 4 bases remaining between them. The germline gives CDR1 LNHDA, CDR2 SQIVND (reference sequence). The CDR3 loop reads CASRGSNQPQHF. The CDR3 nucleotides are TGTGCCAGTAGAGGGAGCAATCAGCCCCAGCATTTT.

The CDR3 region has the DNA TGTGCCAGCAGTTACAGGGGATCCGGCTATGGCTACACCTTC. Amino acid sequence: CASSYRGSGYGYTF. This rearrangement joins TRBV6-5 to TRBJ1-2, with a weak D call TRBD1 (5 bases). This CDR3 region has 14 residues. Per germline, CDR1 MNHEY and CDR2 SVGAGI. V dropped 2 bases and J dropped 4 bases, with 11 bases sitting between them.

The chain employs TRBV6-5 and TRBJ2-3; D gene ambiguous. Germline V gene data show CDR1 as MNHEY and CDR2 as SVGAGI. The V gene lost 2 bases and the J gene lost 5 bases, with 8 bases spanning the gap. This CDR3 comprises 13 residues. The CDR3 spells CASSYRPGDTQYF. CDR3 DNA: TGTGCCAGCAGTTACAGACCAGGAGATACGCAGTATTTT.

Only a few counts were recorded for this clonotype. The CDR3 reads CASSLVLGAVTGELFF. For the CDR3, the DNA is TGCGCCAGCAGCTTGGTTTTAGGGGCCGTCACCGGGGAGCTGTTTTTT. V is TRBV5-1 and J is TRBJ2-2; D is possibly TRBD1 (5 bases). Germline V gene sequence: CDR1 SGHRS, CDR2 YFSETQ. The CDR3 totals 16 residues. With 0 bases removed from V and 4 bases from J, the gap between germline ends came to 13 bases.

The chain uses TRBV12-3 or TRBV12-4 and TRBJ2-1, with 8 bases lining up with TRBD2. Trimming took 5 bases from V and 9 from J; bases not matched to a gene: 12. This CDR3 comprises 15 residues. This chain's CDR3 is CASSPDPGLGIEQFF. CDR3 in DNA: TGTGCCAGCAGTCCCGATCCGGGACTAGGTATTGAGCAGTTCTTC.

This clonotype showed up many times. This chain connects TRBV27 to TRBJ2-7; D call uncertain. This CDR3 is built from 14 residues. Per germline, CDR1 MNHEY and CDR2 SMNVEV (reference sequence). The V end lost 3 bases, the J end lost 0 bases, and 9 bases lay between the germline ends. This CDR3 is CASSLQPDSYEQYF. CDR3 bases: TGTGCCAGCAGTTTGCAACCGGACTCCTACGAGCAGTACTTC.

The V and J genes are TRBV29-1 and TRBJ2-5; D is unclear. V lost 6 bases, J lost 6 bases, and 20 bases lay in between. The CDR3 loop spans 14 amino acids. Germline V gene data show CDR1 as SQVTM and CDR2 as ANQGSEA. In DNA form, the CDR3 reads TGCAGCGTGACCCCGGACGTAGGGTTTAAGACCCAGTACTTC. Translated: CSVTPDVGFKTQYF.

This clonotype has more than one count but fewer than ten. The chain joins TRBV14 to TRBJ2-7, with D possibly being TRBD2 (5 bases). With 0 bases removed from V and 6 bases from J, the gap between germline ends came to 9 bases. The CDR3 is 13 residues long. The germline V gene encodes CDR1 SGHDN and CDR2 FVKESK. The CDR3, as DNA: TGTGCCAGCAGCCAAGAACTTGGAGGCGAGCAGTACTTC. Translating gives CASSQELGGEQYF.